This passage covers 6 T cell receptor beta chains from one sample sequenced in a study of blood T cell repertoires in COVID-19. The method was immunoSEQ multiplex PCR; TCRdb's version includes in-frame clones alone and lacks a portion of them. This table has under 300,000 clones, approximately 82% appearing once. Sequencing was performed on peripheral blood. These receptors all come from a man between 25 and 39 years old who had recovered from COVID-19.

This sequence joins TRBV5-1 and TRBJ1-6, with TRBD1 matching 10 bases. Trimming at V came to 7 bases and at J to 7 bases, leaving 5 bases not matched to a gene. Germline V CDR1 and CDR2: SGHRS, YFSETQ. The CDR3 has 14 residues. DNA for the CDR3: TGCGCCAGCGGTCGGGACAGGGGAAATTCACCCCTCCACTTT. It specifies CASGRDRGNSPLHF. Full variable domain (remainder filled in from reference TRBV5-1 and TRBJ1-6): KAGVTQTPRYLIKTRGQQVTLSCSPISGHRSVSWYQQTPGQGLQFLFEYFSETQRNKGNFPGRFSGRQFSNSRSEMNVSTLELGDSALYLCASGRDRGNSPLHFGNGTRLTVT.

Comments on this clone: Other DNA sequences of this sample code for an identical CDR3. The chain combines TRBV6-5 with TRBJ1-1; D unclear. Germline V gives CDR1 MNHEY, CDR2 SVGAGI. CDR3 length: 13 residues. Trimming pared 7 bases from V and 1 base from J, leaving 10 bases between. CDR3 sequence reads: CASTPGWNTEAFF. The CDR3 DNA reads as TGTGCCAGCACCCCAGGTTGGAACACTGAAGCTTTCTTT.

The chain is built from TRBV9 and TRBJ2-4, with TRBD2 identical over 9 bases. The CDR3 consists of 16 residues. Germline V gives CDR1 SGDLS, CDR2 YYNGEE. The V segment lost 0 bases and the J segment 6 bases; nucleotides outside the gene matches: 7. The DNA of the CDR3 is TGTGCCAGCAGCGTAGCACCGAGCGGGGGGACAAACATTCAGTACTTC. Translated, it gives CASSVAPSGGTNIQYF.

V usage is TRBV5-4 and J usage is TRBJ1-2; the match to TRBD1 covers 8 bases. The V segment lost 3 bases and the J segment 4 bases; nucleotides outside the gene matches: 8. The germline CDR1 and CDR2 sequences are SGHNT and YYREEE (reference sequence). The CDR3 consists of 15 residues. CDR3 sequence (DNA): TGTGCCAGCAGCTCCCAGGGGGCGGGTAGCTATGGCTACACCTTC. This gives the protein CASSSQGAGSYGYTF.

This chain links TRBV7-2 with TRBJ2-1; tentatively, D is TRBD2 (5 bases). This CDR3 is 15 amino acids long. The germline V gene encodes CDR1 SGHTA and CDR2 FQGNSA. V lost 4 bases and J lost 0, with 10 bases in between. The CDR3 is CASSSDWSSYNEQFF. The CDR3 coding sequence is TGTGCCAGCAGCTCGGACTGGAGCTCCTACAATGAGCAGTTCTTC.

This clone showed up just a few times. V is TRBV6-5 and J is TRBJ2-7; TRBD1 matches 8 bases. Looked up from germline, CDR1 is MNHEY and CDR2 is SVGAGI. V lost 7 bases, J lost 6 bases, and 8 bases stayed unmatched. This CDR3 has 13 residues. DNA of the CDR3: TGTGCCAGCAACCCCGGCAGGGGGCGCGAGCAGTACGTC. Amino acids: CASNPGRGREQYV.